This T cell receptor beta chain was recorded in a study of blood T cell repertoires in COVID-19 (dated by TCRdb to about 2020). For context, the study as a whole: Collaborator samples came from the United States, Italy and Spain and covered acute and convalescent phases of COVID-19. The prospective study material was composed of cDNA or gDNA derived from T cells, B-cell-depleted T cells, or PBMCs. Samples were obtained from the ongoing ImmuneRACE study (first 160 participants) and from over a thousand subjects provided by 6 global collaborators. Subjects who had been exposed to COVID-19, were actively infected with it, or had recovered from it provided the deeply sampled blood TCRbeta repertoires that made up the dataset. A freely available public database, intended as a resource for researchers studying the immune response to SARS-CoV-2, is where the repertoires were released. The sample metadata nearly always contained a de-identified subject ID, COVID-19 status, age in years and sex. HLA class I and class II types, where available, came from metadata supplied by the sample provider rather than from assay-based typing.

Overall results and qualifications from the work: Clinical and demographic metadata were provided uncurated, with the amount varying by source and participant.

The collaborating institutions used their own protocols to collect whole blood in K2EDTA tubes. For TCRbeta analysis, collaborators shipped samples as frozen whole blood, isolated PBMCs, or DNA extracted from either of those sample types. The immunoSEQ Assay, a bias-controlled multiplex PCR, was used to amplify TCRbeta CDR3 regions from genomic DNA. In the paper's pipeline: The number of nucleated cells in each sample was estimated from the amplification of reference gene primers within the assay. To quantify the absolute abundance of each unique TCRbeta CDR3 rearrangement, sequence reads were collapsed and filtered. For each sample, productive Simpson clonality was calculated as the square root of Simpson's diversity index over productive rearrangements. As stored in TCRdb, this immuneACCESS dataset retains in-frame rearrangements with V and J assigned. A fraction of the clones does not appear; measured against another copy, unresolved V genes explain less than half of the discrepancy, and the remainder lacks a known reason. V and J calls and clone size follow that table, whereas D and trimming were derived from the DNA. This sample gives fewer than 70,000 clones in total; roughly 87% of them show up just once. Of the sample, around 2.9% is held by the ten largest clones.

Turning to this clone: Its antigen remains unidentified. Base qualities are missing; no much larger clone stands one base away.

CDR1 and CDR2 are read off the germline V gene as MGHRA and YSYEKL. The CDR3 runs 17 amino acids, cysteine and phenylalanine included. The retained sequence is limited to the CDR3, 51 bases, with the frame set at the first base. The germline V end is reduced by 0 bases and the J end by 4 bases; junction bases left unmatched: 5. The sequence was obtained from a man aged 80 or over with acute or convalescent COVID-19. The chain couples TRBV4-1 to TRBJ2-2, with 10 bases aligning to TRBD2. Sequencing used peripheral blood. The bases read TGCGCCAGCAGCCAAGAAAGGAGCGGGGGGGGCACCGGGGAGCTGTTTTTT. Translated, it reads CASSQERSGGGTGELFF.